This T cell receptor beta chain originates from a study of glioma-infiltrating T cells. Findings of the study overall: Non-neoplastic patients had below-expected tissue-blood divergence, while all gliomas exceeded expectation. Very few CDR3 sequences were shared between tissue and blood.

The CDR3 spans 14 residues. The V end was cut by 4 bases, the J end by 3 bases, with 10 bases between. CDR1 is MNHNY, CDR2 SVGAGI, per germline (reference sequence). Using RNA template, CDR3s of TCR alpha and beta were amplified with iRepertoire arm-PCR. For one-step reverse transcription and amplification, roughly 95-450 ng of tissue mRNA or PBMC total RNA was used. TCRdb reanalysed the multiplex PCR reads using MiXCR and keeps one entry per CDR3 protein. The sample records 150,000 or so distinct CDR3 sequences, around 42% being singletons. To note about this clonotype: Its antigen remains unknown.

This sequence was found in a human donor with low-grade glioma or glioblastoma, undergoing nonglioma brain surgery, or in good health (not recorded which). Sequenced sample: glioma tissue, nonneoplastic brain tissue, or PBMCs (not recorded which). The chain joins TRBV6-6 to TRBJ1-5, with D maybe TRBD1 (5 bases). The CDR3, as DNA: TGTGCCAGCAGTTCCAGACAGCTCAATCAGCCCCAGCATTTT. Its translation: CASSSRQLNQPQHF.